The 20 T cell receptor beta chains below all came from one sample that was sequenced in a study of CXCR3-negative and CXCR3-positive naive CD8 T cells. The authors prepared UMI-labeled TRB cDNA libraries by 5' RACE. After re-calling the 5' RACE reads, TCRdb lists one entry per CDR3 protein, DNA absent. This table lists around 56,000 distinct CDR3 sequences. The sample taken for sequencing was naive CXCR3- CD8+ T cells from blood. Regarding subset: CD45RO-CCR7+CD27+CD95- naive CD8+ T cells lacking CXCR3 (TNR3-). These receptors all come from a human donor in good health. Some clones in this sample may be carry-over from other donors' samples.

The rearrangement joins TRBV7-3 to TRBJ2-3; as DNA is missing, the TRBD1 call by TCRdb cannot be tested. The germline V gene encodes CDR1 SGHTA and CDR2 FQGTGA. The CDR3 totals 12 residues. The CDR3 is CASSLQGNTQYF.

The chain joins TRBV6-4 to TRBJ2-1; lacking DNA, the TRBD1 call made by TCRdb goes unchecked. CDR1 MRHNA and CDR2 SNTAGT come from the germline V gene. The CDR3 contains 13 residues. Here the CDR3 reads CASSAGAGNEQFF.

V is TRBV7-3 and J is TRBJ2-2; TCRdb gives TRBD1 as the D gene, but with no DNA this cannot be confirmed. CDR1 is SGHTA, CDR2 FQGTGA, per germline. The CDR3 contains 17 residues. The CDR3 reads CASSLNARTGAAGELFF.

V and J are TRBV4-3 and TRBJ2-7; as DNA is missing, the TRBD1 call by TCRdb cannot be tested. In germline, CDR1 is LGHNA, CDR2 YSLEER. CDR3 size: 13 residues. CDR3: CASSLGTGDEQYF.

This rearrangement joins TRBV29-1 to TRBJ2-7. CDR1 and CDR2 (germline): SQVTM, ANQGSEA. This CDR3 region has 11 residues. This CDR3 is CSVGSGYEQYF.

The V gene is TRBV29-1, the J gene TRBJ2-7; TCRdb indicates TRBD1, and absent DNA this call remains unverified. The germline V gene encodes CDR1 SQVTM and CDR2 ANQGSEA. The CDR3 consists of 15 residues. This CDR3 is CSVREDRESPYEQYF.

The V call is TRBV5-4, the J call TRBJ2-1. CDR1 is SGHNT, CDR2 YYREEE, per germline (reference sequence). The CDR3 sequence is 12 residues long. CDR3 loop: CASSTDLNEQFF. The variable domain in full, with the rest retrieved from reference TRBV5-4 and TRBJ2-1, is ETGVTQSPTHLIKTRGQQVTLRCSSQSGHNTVSWYQQALGQGPQFIFQYYREEENGRGNFPPRFSGLQFPNYSSELNVNALELDDSALYLCASSTDLNEQFFGPGTRLTVL.

The genes are TRBV28 and TRBJ2-1; as DNA is missing, the TRBD1 call by TCRdb cannot be tested. The germline V gene has CDR1 MDHEN and CDR2 SYDVKM. There are 15 residues in the CDR3. The CDR3 spells CASSRTGGVYNVQFF.

The chain employs TRBV12-3 or TRBV12-4 and TRBJ2-1; the TRBD2 assignment by TCRdb is unverifiable without DNA. The CDR3 totals 16 residues. The CDR3 loop reads CASREGRDPIRREQFF.

This sequence joins TRBV12-3 or TRBV12-4 and TRBJ2-1. The CDR3 consists of 12 residues. The CDR3: CASSLNYNEQFF.

The chain joins TRBV7-9 to TRBJ2-7; TCRdb picks TRBD1, but there is no DNA to check that call. The CDR3 is made up of 14 amino acids. The germline V gene encodes CDR1 SEHNR and CDR2 FQNEAQ (reference sequence). This chain's CDR3 is CASSWGQPPYEQYF.

The gene calls are TRBV28 and TRBJ1-3. This CDR3 has 14 residues. CDR1 and CDR2 (germline): MDHEN, SYDVKM. CDR3 sequence reads: CASSTQQSGNTIYF. The entire variable domain, with the rest obtained from reference TRBV28 and TRBJ1-3, is as follows: DVKVTQSSRYLVKRTGEKVFLECVQDMDHENMFWYRQDPGLGLRLIYFSYDVKMKEKGDIPEGYSVSREKKERFSLILESASTNQTSMYLCASSTQQSGNTIYFGEGSWLTVV.

The chain employs TRBV2 and TRBJ2-2; TCRdb's D gene call, TRBD1, goes unchecked for lack of DNA. Germline V gene data show CDR1 as SNHLY and CDR2 as FYNNEI. The CDR3 extends over 14 amino acids. CDR3 sequence: CASLLGGNTGELFF.

The rearrangement joins TRBV27 to TRBJ2-5. From germline, CDR1 is MNHEY and CDR2 SMNVEV (reference sequence). This CDR3 is 13 amino acids long. The CDR3 reads CASSRSIMETQYF.

V and J are TRBV12-3 or TRBV12-4 and TRBJ2-3. The length of the CDR3 is 13 residues. CDR3 protein: CASRVSLADTQYF.

The rearrangement uses TRBV12-3 or TRBV12-4 and TRBJ2-4. This CDR3 has 13 residues. CDR3 region: CASSGDRKNIQYF.

This chain uses TRBV7-9 with TRBJ1-2. The CDR3 is made up of 14 amino acids. Germline-derived CDR1 and CDR2 are SEHNR and FQNEAQ (reference sequence). The CDR3 here is CASSLATVDYGYTF. Using reference TRBV7-9 and TRBJ1-2 for the parts outside the CDR3, the full variable domain is DTGVSQNPRHKITKRGQNVTFRCDPISEHNRLYWYRQTLGQGPEFLTYFQNEAQLEKSRLLSDRFSAERPKGSFSTLEIQRTEQGDSAMYLCASSLATVDYGYTFGSGTRLTVV.

The CDR3 loop reads CASSLTLSYEQYF. The chain joins TRBV27 to TRBJ2-7. Germline CDR1 and CDR2: MNHEY and SMNVEV (reference sequence). The CDR3 spans 13 residues.

V and J are TRBV4-3 and TRBJ1-5; TCRdb outputs TRBD1, but without DNA this stays unchecked. Germline CDR1 reads LGHNA; CDR2 reads YSLEER. The CDR3 is made up of 15 amino acids. The CDR3 region is CASSPNRDQNQPQHF.

The chain has TRBV29-1 and TRBJ2-6; TCRdb indicates TRBD1, and absent DNA this call remains unverified. Germline-derived CDR1 and CDR2 are SQVTM and ANQGSEA. The CDR3 is 18 amino acids. This chain's CDR3 is CSVGPGTGGTTGANVLTF.